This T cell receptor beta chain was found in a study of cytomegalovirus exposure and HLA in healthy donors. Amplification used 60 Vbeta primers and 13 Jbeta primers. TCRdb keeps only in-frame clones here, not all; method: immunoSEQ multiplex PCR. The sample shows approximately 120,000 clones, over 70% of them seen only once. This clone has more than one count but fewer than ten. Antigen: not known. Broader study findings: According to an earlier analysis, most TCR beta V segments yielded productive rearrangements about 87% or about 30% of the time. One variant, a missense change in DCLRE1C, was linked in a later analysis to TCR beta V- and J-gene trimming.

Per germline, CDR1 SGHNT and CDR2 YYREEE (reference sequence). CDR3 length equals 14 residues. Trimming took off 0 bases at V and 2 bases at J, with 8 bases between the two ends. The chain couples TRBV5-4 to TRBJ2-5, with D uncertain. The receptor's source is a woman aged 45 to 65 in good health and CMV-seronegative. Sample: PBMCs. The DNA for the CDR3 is TGTGCCAGCAGCTTGGTAAGAGAACAAGAGACCCAGTACTTC. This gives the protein CASSLVREQETQYF.